This section outlines one T cell receptor beta chain sequence together with its context. These data belong to a study of blood T cell repertoires in COVID-19. Generated by immunoSEQ multiplex PCR, the TCRdb table keeps only in-frame clones and is missing some. The profile shows about 200,000 clones, around 80% of them singletons. This CDR3 region has 15 residues. The V gene's germline CDR1 is LNHNV and CDR2 YYDKDF (reference sequence). The V gene lost 0 bases and the J gene lost 4 bases, with 12 bases spanning the gap. Sequenced material: peripheral blood. The chain recombines TRBV15 with TRBJ1-1; D is undetermined. The receptor was isolated from a human donor in a cohort sampled during active COVID-19. The CDR3 sequence is CATSRDRVTVTEAFF. The CDR3 DNA reads TGTGCCACCAGCAGAGATCGGGTTACCGTCACTGAAGCTTTCTTT.